The sequence of this TCR beta chain was determined in a study of CD8+CD57+ T cells in acquired aplastic anemia. In the study overall: Sorted cells (CD4+ and CD8+) yielded DNA amounts that averaged approximately 3.2 ug.

This CDR3 is built from 14 residues. CDR1 and CDR2 from the germline V gene are SGHRS and YFSETQ. CDR3 and TCR beta VDJ profiling relied on genomic DNA as the template. MiXCR, applied by TCRdb to the reads, yields one record per CDR3 protein. The sample lists around 190,000 distinct CDR3 sequences; approximately 50% were seen once. This clonotype was counted ten times or more. As yet, its antigen is unknown. A junction boundary mismatches the germline segment, possibly from a read error. Overall study findings and caveats: Roughly 28 was the count of CD8+ CDR3 sequences that patients shared with controls.

The chain employs TRBV5-1 and TRBJ1-1; TRBD1 agrees at 8 bases. The origin of this receptor is a human donor in good health, serving as a control. Sequenced sample: sorted CD4+, CD8+, or CD8+CD57+ T cells (not recorded which) from PBMCs. The CDR3 DNA reads TGTGCCAGCACCTTTGGACAGGGTGGTGCTGAAGCTTTCTTT. This sequence encodes CASTFGQGGAEAFF.